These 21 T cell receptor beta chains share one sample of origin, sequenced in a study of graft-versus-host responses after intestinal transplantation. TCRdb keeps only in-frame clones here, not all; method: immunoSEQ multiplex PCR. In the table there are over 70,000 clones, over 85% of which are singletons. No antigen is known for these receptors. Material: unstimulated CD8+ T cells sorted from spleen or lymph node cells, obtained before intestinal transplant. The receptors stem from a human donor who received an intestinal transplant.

CDR3 bases: TGTGCCAGCAGCCCTAACTTGGGGGAACAGTTCTTC. Amino acids: CASSPNLGEQFF. The V call is TRBV6-5, the J call TRBJ2-1; D assignment may be TRBD1 or TRBD2 (5 bases each). Germline loops: CDR1 MNHEY, CDR2 SVGAGI. CDR3 length: 12 amino acids. V was cut by 6 bases and J by 13 bases, with 16 bases left in between.

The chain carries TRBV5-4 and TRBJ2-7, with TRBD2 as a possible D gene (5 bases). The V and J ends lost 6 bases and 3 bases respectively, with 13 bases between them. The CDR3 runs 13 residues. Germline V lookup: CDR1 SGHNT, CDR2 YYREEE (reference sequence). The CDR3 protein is CASTLEAGYEQYF. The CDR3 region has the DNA TGTGCCAGCACCCTGGAGGCGGGCTACGAGCAGTACTTC.

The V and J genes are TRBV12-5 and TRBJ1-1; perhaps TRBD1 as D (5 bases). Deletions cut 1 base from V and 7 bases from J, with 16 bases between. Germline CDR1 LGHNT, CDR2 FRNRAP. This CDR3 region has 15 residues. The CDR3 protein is CASGLAPGRENEAFF. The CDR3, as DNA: TGTGCTAGTGGTTTGGCCCCGGGACGGGAAAATGAAGCTTTCTTT.

CDR3 in amino acids: CASSMRGPSYNEQFF. The CDR3 nucleotides read TGTGCCAGCAGTATGCGTGGGCCGTCCTACAATGAGCAGTTCTTC. This chain uses TRBV2 with TRBJ2-1; no clear D gene. V shed 5 bases and J shed 1 base, with 12 bases lying between them. Germline CDR1 and CDR2: SNHLY and FYNNEI. This CDR3 has 15 residues. The whole variable domain, filled in from reference TRBV2 and TRBJ2-1, reads EPEVTQTPSHQVTQMGQEVILRCVPISNHLYFYWYRQILGQKVEFLVSFYNNEISEKSEIFDDQFSVERPDGSNFTLKIRSTKLEDSAMYFCASSMRGPSYNEQFFGPGTRLTVL.

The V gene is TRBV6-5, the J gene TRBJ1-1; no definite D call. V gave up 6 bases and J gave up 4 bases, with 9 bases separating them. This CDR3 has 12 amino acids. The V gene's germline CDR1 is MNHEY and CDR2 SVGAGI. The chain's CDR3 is CASSPGPTEAFF. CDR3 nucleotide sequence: TGTGCCAGCAGCCCTGGGCCCACTGAAGCTTTCTTT.

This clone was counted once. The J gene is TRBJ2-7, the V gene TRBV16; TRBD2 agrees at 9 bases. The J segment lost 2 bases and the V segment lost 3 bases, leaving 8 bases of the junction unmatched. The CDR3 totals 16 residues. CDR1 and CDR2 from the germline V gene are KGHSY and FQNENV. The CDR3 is CASSHGQTSGPYEQYF. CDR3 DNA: TGTGCCAGCAGCCATGGGCAGACTAGCGGACCCTACGAGCAGTACTTC. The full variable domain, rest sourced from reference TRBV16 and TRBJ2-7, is GEEVAQTPKHLVRGEGQKAKLYCAPIKGHSYVFWYQQVLKNEFKFLISFQNENVFDETGMPKERFSAKCLPNSPCSLEIQATKLEDSAVYFCASSHGQTSGPYEQYFGPGTRLTVT.

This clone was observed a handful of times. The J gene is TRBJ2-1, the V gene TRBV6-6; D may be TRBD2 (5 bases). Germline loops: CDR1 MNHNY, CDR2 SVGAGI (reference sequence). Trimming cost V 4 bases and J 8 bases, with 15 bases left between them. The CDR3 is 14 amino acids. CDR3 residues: CASSFMAPRDEQFF. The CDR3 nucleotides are TGTGCCAGCAGTTTTATGGCTCCGCGGGATGAGCAGTTCTTC.

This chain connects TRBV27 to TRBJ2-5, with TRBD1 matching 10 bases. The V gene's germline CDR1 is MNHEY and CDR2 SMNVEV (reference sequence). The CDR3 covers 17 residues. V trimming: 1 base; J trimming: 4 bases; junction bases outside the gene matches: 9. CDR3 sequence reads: CASSLWFGTGVGETQYF. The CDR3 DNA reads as TGTGCCAGCAGTTTATGGTTCGGGACAGGGGTAGGAGAGACCCAGTACTTC.

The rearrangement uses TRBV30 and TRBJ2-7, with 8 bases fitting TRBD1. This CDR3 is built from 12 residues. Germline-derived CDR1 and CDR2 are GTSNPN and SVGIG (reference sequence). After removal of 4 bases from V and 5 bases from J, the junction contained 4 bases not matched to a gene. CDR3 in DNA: TGTGCCTGGACAGGGGGCGAGCACGAGCAGTACTTC. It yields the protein CAWTGGEHEQYF.

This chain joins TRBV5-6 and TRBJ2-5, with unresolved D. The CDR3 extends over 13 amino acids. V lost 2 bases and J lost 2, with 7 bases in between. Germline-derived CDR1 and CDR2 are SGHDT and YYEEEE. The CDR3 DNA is TGTGCCAGCAGCTTTAGTCTTCAAGAGACCCAGTACTTC. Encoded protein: CASSFSLQETQYF. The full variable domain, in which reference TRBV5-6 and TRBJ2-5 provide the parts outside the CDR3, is DAGVTQSPTHLIKTRGQQVTLRCSPKSGHDTVSWYQQALGQGPQFIFQYYEEEERQRGNFPDRFSGHQFPNYSSELNVNALLLGDSALYLCASSFSLQETQYFGPGTRLLVL.

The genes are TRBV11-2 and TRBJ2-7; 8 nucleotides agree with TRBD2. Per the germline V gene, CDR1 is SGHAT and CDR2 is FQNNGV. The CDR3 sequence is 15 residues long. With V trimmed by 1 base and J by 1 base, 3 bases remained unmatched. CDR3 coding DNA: TGTGCCAGCAGCTTAGCGACTAGCGTGTCCTACGAGCAGTACTTC. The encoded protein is CASSLATSVSYEQYF.

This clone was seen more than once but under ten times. The CDR3 bases are TGTGCCAGCAGTTCCGTCCATGAGCAGTTCTTC. Protein sequence: CASSSVHEQFF. This chain uses TRBV27 with TRBJ2-1; the D is unclear. V lost 4 bases and J 8 bases, leaving 6 bases between the germline ends. Germline V gives CDR1 MNHEY, CDR2 SMNVEV (reference sequence). The CDR3 extends over 11 amino acids.

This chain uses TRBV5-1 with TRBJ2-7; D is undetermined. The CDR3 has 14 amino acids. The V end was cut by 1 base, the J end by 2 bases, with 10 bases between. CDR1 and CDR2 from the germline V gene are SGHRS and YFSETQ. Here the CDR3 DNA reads TGCGCCAGCAGCTTGTGGCCCGGTACCTACGAGCAGTACTTC. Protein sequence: CASSLWPGTYEQYF.

The CDR3 bases are TGTGCCAGCAGCCGGACTAGCGGGCGGACAGATACGCAGTATTTT. Encoded protein: CASSRTSGRTDTQYF. The chain employs TRBV6-5 and TRBJ2-3, with TRBD2 matching over 11 bases. This CDR3 spans 15 amino acids. Germline lookup yields CDR1 MNHEY and CDR2 SVGAGI. Trimming removed 6 bases from V and 3 bases from J; junction bases left unmatched: 5.

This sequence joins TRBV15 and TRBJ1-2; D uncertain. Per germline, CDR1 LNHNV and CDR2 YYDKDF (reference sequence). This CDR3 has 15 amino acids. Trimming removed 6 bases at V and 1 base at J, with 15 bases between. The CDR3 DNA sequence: TGTGCCACCAGAGCGGCACCAAGATTTAACTATGGCTACACCTTC. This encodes CATRAAPRFNYGYTF.

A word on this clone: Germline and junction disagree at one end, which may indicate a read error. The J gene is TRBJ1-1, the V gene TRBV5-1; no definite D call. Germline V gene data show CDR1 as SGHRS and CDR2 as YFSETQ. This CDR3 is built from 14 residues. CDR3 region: CASSLKFDQPVNGF. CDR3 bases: TGCGCCAGCAGCTTGAAGTTCGATCAACCCGTCAACGGGTTT.

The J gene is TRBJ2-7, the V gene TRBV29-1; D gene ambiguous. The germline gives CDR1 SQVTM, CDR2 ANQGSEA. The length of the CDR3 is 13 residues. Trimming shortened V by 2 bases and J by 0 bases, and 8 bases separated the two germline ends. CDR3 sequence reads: CSVESADSYEQYF. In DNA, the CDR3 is TGCAGCGTTGAATCCGCCGACTCCTACGAGCAGTACTTC.

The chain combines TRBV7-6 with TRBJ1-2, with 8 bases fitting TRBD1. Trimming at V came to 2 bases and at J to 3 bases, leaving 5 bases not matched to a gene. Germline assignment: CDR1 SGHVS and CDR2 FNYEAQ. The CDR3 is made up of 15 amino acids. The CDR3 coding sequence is TGTGCCAGCAGCTTATCAACAGGGGGGGACTATGGCTACACCTTC. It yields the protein CASSLSTGGDYGYTF.

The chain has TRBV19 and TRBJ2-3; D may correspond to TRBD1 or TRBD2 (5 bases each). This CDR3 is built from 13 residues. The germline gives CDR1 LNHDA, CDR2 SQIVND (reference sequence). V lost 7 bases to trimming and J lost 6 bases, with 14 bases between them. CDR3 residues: CASKRGAGDTQYF. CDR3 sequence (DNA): TGTGCCAGTAAGAGAGGGGCTGGGGATACGCAGTATTTT.

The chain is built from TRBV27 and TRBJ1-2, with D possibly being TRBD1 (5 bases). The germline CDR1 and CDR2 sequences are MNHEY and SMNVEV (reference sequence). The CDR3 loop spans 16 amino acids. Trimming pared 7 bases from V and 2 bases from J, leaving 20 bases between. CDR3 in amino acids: CASKQVLNSANYGYTF. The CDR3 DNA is TGTGCCAGCAAACAGGTTTTAAACTCTGCAAACTATGGCTACACCTTC.

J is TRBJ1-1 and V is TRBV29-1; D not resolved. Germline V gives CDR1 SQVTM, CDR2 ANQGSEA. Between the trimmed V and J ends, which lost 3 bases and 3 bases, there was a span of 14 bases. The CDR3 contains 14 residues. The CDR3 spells CSVDGSRVDTEAFF. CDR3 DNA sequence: TGCAGCGTTGATGGATCCCGCGTGGACACTGAAGCTTTCTTT.